Each of the 18 T cell receptor beta chains below was sequenced from the same sample in a study of human T cells and chemical hapten exposure. Using its own MiXCR run on the RACE reads, TCRdb lists one record per CDR3 protein. The sample comprises approximately 84,000 distinct CDR3 sequences, roughly 8.6% of which are singletons, and more than 1.5% rests with the top ten. The time point here: healthy volunteer bleed at 6 weeks. Unfractionated whole blood yielded the extracted total RNA. The sequencing sample was made of whole blood. These receptors were collected from a male donor in good health. Some clones in this sample may be carry-over from other donors' samples.

This clonotype turned up a few times. This chain links TRBV5-1 with TRBJ2-5, with 10 bases lining up with TRBD1. The CDR3 totals 18 residues. CDR1 and CDR2 (germline): SGHRS, YFSETQ. V trimming: 3 bases; J trimming: 2 bases; junction bases outside the gene matches: 13. This CDR3 is CASSSRTGGVRRQETQYF. The CDR3 coding sequence is TGCGCCAGCAGCTCCCGGACAGGGGGTGTTAGGCGACAAGAGACCCAGTACTTC.

Notes on this clonotype: One end of the junction is discordant with germline, which a read error may explain. The CDR3 DNA reads as TGCGCCAGCATGGGACCCCACGGGGACTCCATCTTC. Protein product: CASMGPHGDSIF. V usage is TRBV4-1 and J usage is TRBJ2-7; possibly TRBD2 for D (6 bases). CDR3 size: 12 residues. Germline lookup yields CDR1 MGHRA and CDR2 YSYEKL.

The CDR3 reads CASWTDRLNTEAFF. The CDR3 bases are TGTGCCAGCTGGACGGACAGGCTGAACACTGAAGCTTTCTTT. The rearrangement uses TRBV27 and TRBJ1-1; 7 nucleotides match TRBD1. Germline V gene sequence: CDR1 MNHEY, CDR2 SMNVEV (reference sequence). The CDR3 spans 14 residues. V trimming: 8 bases; J trimming: 0 bases; junction bases outside the gene matches: 6.

The V gene is TRBV12-3 or TRBV12-4, the J gene TRBJ1-6, with D maybe TRBD1 (6 bases). Trimming cost V 6 bases and J 6 bases, with 12 bases left between them. The CDR3 runs 14 residues. For the CDR3, the DNA is TGTGCCAGCAGCCTGGGGACAAGTAATTCACCCCTCCACTTT. It codes for CASSLGTSNSPLHF.

The chain carries TRBV20-1 and TRBJ2-5, with 9 bases lining up with TRBD2. CDR3 length: 15 residues. Germline CDR1 and CDR2: DFQATT and SNEGSKA (reference sequence). V lost 4 bases, J lost 0 bases, and 6 bases stayed unmatched. The CDR3 region has the DNA TGCAGTGCTATAGCGGGAGAAATTTACCAAGAGACCCAGTACTTC. It is translated as CSAIAGEIYQETQYF.

This clonotype has at least ten counts. The chain employs TRBV12-3 or TRBV12-4 and TRBJ1-2; a possible D gene is TRBD1 (5 bases). The CDR3 covers 15 residues. V was clipped by 5 bases and J by 2 bases, with 15 bases between them. In DNA form, the CDR3 reads TGTGCCAGCAGTCCGCTTTTTGGGGGGAACTATGGCTACACCTTC. Its translation is CASSPLFGGNYGYTF.

The rearrangement links TRBV4-2 to TRBJ2-7; 10 bases map to TRBD1. Germline V gives CDR1 LGHNA, CDR2 YNFKEQ. The CDR3 covers 15 residues. The J segment lost 3 bases and the V segment lost 0 bases, leaving 2 bases of the junction unmatched. For the CDR3, the DNA is TGTGCCAGCAGCCAAGACGGGACAGGGGTCTACGAGCAGTACTTC. Its translation: CASSQDGTGVYEQYF.

The chain couples TRBV5-1 to TRBJ1-1; 7 bases are shared with TRBD1. With 3 bases clipped from V and 3 bases from J, the junction kept 17 bases outside the gene matches. In germline, CDR1 is SGHRS, CDR2 YFSETQ. The CDR3 spans 18 residues. In DNA form, the CDR3 reads TGCGCCAGCAGCTGGGCACCGGGACAGCCAATTCGGGACACTGAAGCTTTCTTT. Its protein product is CASSWAPGQPIRDTEAFF.

This clonotype was picked up a small number of times. The V and J genes are TRBV7-3 and TRBJ1-1; D uncertain. CDR3 length: 13 residues. Trimming took 5 bases from V and 0 from J, leaving 7 bases between them. Germline V CDR1 and CDR2: SGHTA, FQGTGA. CDR3 in amino acids: CASSPQMNTEAFF. In DNA, the CDR3 is TGTGCCAGCAGCCCACAGATGAACACTGAAGCTTTCTTT.

The chain combines TRBV6-5 with TRBJ2-3; possible D gene TRBD1, 5 bases. This CDR3 has 12 residues. The germline V gene encodes CDR1 MNHEY and CDR2 SVGAGI. V was cut by 8 bases and J by 4 bases, with 10 bases left in between. This CDR3 reads CASGAFSDTQYF. Written as DNA, the CDR3 is TGTGCCAGCGGGGCATTCTCAGATACGCAGTATTTT.

This clonotype has a handful of counts. This chain links TRBV6-4 with TRBJ2-1, with 9 bases fitting TRBD1. The CDR3 length is 16 residues. CDR1 and CDR2 (germline): MRHNA, SNTAGT. With 4 bases clipped from V and 6 bases from J, the junction kept 10 bases outside the gene matches. The CDR3 DNA is TGTGCCAGCAGTGGCTCGAGGGACAGGGCTCTCAATGAGCAGTTCTTC. Its translation: CASSGSRDRALNEQFF.

This clonotype was recorded a few times. This chain uses TRBV3-1 with TRBJ2-1; 7 bases fit TRBD2. The J segment lost 7 bases and the V segment lost 4 bases, leaving 7 bases of the junction unmatched. The length of the CDR3 is 14 residues. The V gene's germline CDR1 is LGHDT and CDR2 YNNKEL (reference sequence). The CDR3 coding sequence is TGTGCCAGCAGCCCCTCGGGAGGTGCAAATGAGCAGTTCTTC. Translated, it gives CASSPSGGANEQFF.

V usage is TRBV11-2 and J usage is TRBJ2-3; 10 bases agree with TRBD2. Germline CDR1 SGHAT, CDR2 FQNNGV. The CDR3 sequence is 16 residues long. J lost 3 bases, V lost 3 bases, and 6 bases had no gene match. The CDR3 DNA reads TGTGCCAGCAGCTTCCCCCCTAGCGGGAGTACAGATACGCAGTATTTT. Encoded protein: CASSFPPSGSTDTQYF.

This clonotype was detected a few times. The chain uses TRBV9 and TRBJ1-1; TRBD1 matches 10 bases. V shed 0 bases, J shed 3 bases, and the junction held 5 bases outside the gene matches. The CDR3 has 16 residues. The V gene's germline CDR1 is SGDLS and CDR2 YYNGEE. The CDR3 reads CASSVVDRGLDTEAFF. The DNA of the CDR3 is TGTGCCAGCAGCGTAGTTGACAGGGGGCTCGACACTGAAGCTTTCTTT. The full variable domain, rest sourced from reference TRBV9 and TRBJ1-1, is DSGVTQTPKHLITATGQRVTLRCSPRSGDLSVYWYQQSLDQGLQFLIQYYNGEERAKGNILERFSAQQFPDLHSELNLSSLELGDSALYFCASSVVDRGLDTEAFFGQGTRLTVV.

This clonotype was seen only a few times. The chain combines TRBV4-2 with TRBJ2-7; D is perhaps TRBD1 or TRBD2 (5 bases each). This CDR3 is built from 15 residues. From germline, CDR1 is LGHNA and CDR2 YNFKEQ. V was trimmed by 0 bases and J by 0 bases, leaving 9 bases between them. The CDR3 bases are TGTGCCAGCAGCCAAGATGGGACCGGCTCCTACGAGCAGTACTTC. Amino acid sequence: CASSQDGTGSYEQYF.

There are a few counts of this clonotype. The genes are TRBV21-1 and TRBJ1-5. TRBV21-1 is reported as a pseudogene. The CDR3 loop spans 18 amino acids. Written as DNA, the CDR3 is TGTGCCAGCAGCAAAGCTGGGGAGGGGAAGTCGGTCAATCAGCCCCAGCATTTT. Translated, it gives CASSKAGEGKSVNQPQHF.

The chain joins TRBV6-5 to TRBJ2-7, with 8 bases aligning to TRBD1. The germline gives CDR1 MNHEY, CDR2 SVGAGI. V lost 6 bases and J lost 3; bases outside the gene matches: 7. This CDR3 comprises 14 residues. CDR3 DNA: TGTGCCAGCAGGCTACAGGGGGTGGGCTACGAGCAGTACTTC. Its translation is CASRLQGVGYEQYF.

This clonotype came up a few times. V usage is TRBV5-1 and J usage is TRBJ2-1; TRBD1 agrees at 7 bases. Losses at the gene ends were 4 bases for V and 10 bases for J; bases not matched to a gene: 11. CDR1 and CDR2 from the germline V gene are SGHRS and YFSETQ. The CDR3 loop spans 14 amino acids. CDR3 coding DNA: TGCGCCAGCAGCACACCGGGACAGAAAGTCGAGCAGTTCTTC. This encodes CASSTPGQKVEQFF.